The 14 T cell receptor beta chains given below trace back to one sample, sequenced in a study of blood T cell repertoires in COVID-19. The protocol was immunoSEQ multiplex PCR, while the TCRdb copy is restricted to in-frame clones and leaves out a portion. The table shows a few hundred thousand clones, with roughly 80% occurring only once. The specimen sequenced was peripheral blood. Receptors originate from an older man with acute or convalescent COVID-19.

This sequence joins TRBV5-5 and TRBJ2-2; D ambiguous. The CDR3 contains 16 residues. V lost 0 bases to trimming and J lost 2 bases, with 11 bases between them. CDR1 is SGHKS and CDR2 is YYEKEE in the germline V gene (reference sequence). CDR3 in DNA: TGTGCCAGCAGCTTGGGCATAGCATCTAACACCGGGGAGCTGTTTTTT. Its translation is CASSLGIASNTGELFF.

The chain carries TRBV5-1 and TRBJ1-2; D perhaps matches TRBD1 (5 bases). The CDR3 consists of 14 residues. Per germline, CDR1 SGHRS and CDR2 YFSETQ. The V end lost 1 base, the J end lost 6 bases, and 13 bases lay between the germline ends. The CDR3 DNA is TGCGCCAGCAGCTTGACAGGAAATCGCGATGGCTACACCTTC. This translates into CASSLTGNRDGYTF.

The chain joins TRBV24-1 to TRBJ1-5; a weak D match, TRBD1 (6 bases). CDR3 length: 13 amino acids. The V and J ends lost 7 bases and 2 bases respectively, with 8 bases between them. Per the germline V gene, CDR1 is KGHDR and CDR2 is SFDVKD. This CDR3 reads CATSRQGNQPQHF. CDR3 sequence (DNA): TGTGCCACCAGCCGACAGGGCAATCAGCCCCAGCATTTT.

In its sample, this clone was seen once. The chain recombines TRBV5-8 with TRBJ1-2; TRBD1 matches at 8 bases. The CDR3 extends over 15 amino acids. Germline V gene lookup returns CDR1 SGHTS and CDR2 YDEGEE. V lost 2 bases and J lost 4; bases outside the gene matches: 7. In DNA form, the CDR3 reads TGTGCCAGCAGCTTATGGACAGGGAATCGCTATGGCTACACCTTC. It translates to CASSLWTGNRYGYTF. The full variable domain, in which reference TRBV5-8 and TRBJ1-2 provide the parts outside the CDR3, is EAGVTQSPTHLIKTRGQQATLRCSPISGHTSVYWYQQALGLGLQFLLWYDEGEERNRGNFPPRFSGRQFPNYSSELNVNALELEDSALYLCASSLWTGNRYGYTFGSGTRLTVV.

The chain links TRBV13 to TRBJ1-1; 8 nucleotides line up with TRBD1. The ends lost 0 bases at V and 3 bases at J; junction bases unmatched: 12. Germline CDR1 is PRHDT and CDR2 is FYEKMQ (reference sequence). This CDR3 region has 18 residues. The CDR3 is CASSLGLTGGRRDTEAFF. CDR3 nucleotide sequence: TGTGCCAGCAGCTTAGGCTTAACAGGGGGTAGGAGAGACACTGAAGCTTTCTTT.

J is TRBJ1-1 and V is TRBV28; 10 nucleotides align to TRBD1. V gave up 3 bases and J gave up 4 bases; unmatched junction bases: 5. Germline V gene lookup returns CDR1 MDHEN and CDR2 SYDVKM. This CDR3 has 15 amino acids. The CDR3 here is CASSFGDRGITEAFF. DNA of the CDR3: TGTGCCAGCAGTTTTGGGGACAGGGGTATCACTGAAGCTTTCTTT.

The chain recombines TRBV9 with TRBJ2-6; TRBD1 is a possible D gene (6 bases). Trimming took off 2 bases at V and 3 bases at J, with 12 bases between the two ends. CDR1 SGDLS and CDR2 YYNGEE come from the germline V gene. This CDR3 region has 16 residues. CDR3 residues: CASSVSGGSGANVLTF. The CDR3 nucleotides are TGTGCCAGCAGCGTCTCTGGGGGCAGTGGGGCCAACGTCCTGACTTTC.

The rearrangement uses TRBV6-5 and TRBJ2-7; TRBD2 might be the D (6 bases). CDR1 is MNHEY and CDR2 is SVGAGI in the germline V gene. V was trimmed by 4 bases and J by 1 base, leaving 11 bases between them. CDR3 size: 14 residues. The CDR3, as DNA: TGTGCCAGCAGTTCGGACTATTCTTCCTACGAGCAGTACTTC. Translation: CASSSDYSSYEQYF.

The genes are TRBV2 and TRBJ2-2; D might be TRBD1 (5 bases). The CDR3 sequence is 15 residues long. Germline V gene sequence: CDR1 SNHLY, CDR2 FYNNEI. V lost 2 bases and J 6 bases, leaving 13 bases between the germline ends. CDR3 in amino acids: CASSEFSTGSGELFF. The CDR3 bases are TGTGCCAGCAGTGAATTTTCTACAGGCTCCGGGGAGCTGTTTTTT.

The rearrangement joins TRBV30 to TRBJ2-1; D unresolved. The CDR3 is made up of 14 amino acids. The germline V gene has CDR1 GTSNPN and CDR2 SVGIG (reference sequence). V was cut by 0 bases and J by 1 base, with 7 bases left in between. The CDR3 is CAWSVLGSYNEQFF. CDR3 nucleotide sequence: TGTGCCTGGAGTGTACTCGGTTCCTACAATGAGCAGTTCTTC.

The rearrangement uses TRBV27 and TRBJ2-7; 10 nucleotides match TRBD1. The germline V gene has CDR1 MNHEY and CDR2 SMNVEV (reference sequence). The CDR3 contains 15 residues. Trimming took 8 bases from V and 7 from J; bases not matched to a gene: 14. CDR3 bases: TGTGCCAGCGGCAGAACCGGGACAGGGGCATTTGAGCAGTACTTC. It codes for CASGRTGTGAFEQYF.

This clone was detected a few times. The chain carries TRBV3-1 (or the pseudogene TRBV3-2) and TRBJ1-4; D gene unclear. CDR1 is LGHDT and CDR2 is YNNKEL in the germline V gene (reference sequence). V was clipped by 3 bases and J by 6 bases, with 17 bases between them. The CDR3 contains 16 residues. CDR3 DNA: TGTGCCAGCAGCCATCGGACTGGAGAGAGTGATGAAAAACTGTTTTTT. Protein sequence: CASSHRTGESDEKLFF.

The genes are TRBV7-9 and TRBJ1-1; 8 positions match TRBD1. The CDR3 length is 15 residues. Germline CDR1 reads SEHNR; CDR2 reads FQNEAQ (reference sequence). With V trimmed by 3 bases and J by 3 bases, 6 bases remained unmatched. Here the CDR3 reads CASSLDRVLDTEAFF. The DNA of the CDR3 is TGTGCCAGCAGCTTGGACAGGGTCCTGGACACTGAAGCTTTCTTT. Based on the CDR3 plus reference TRBV7-9 and TRBJ1-1, the full variable domain is DTGVSQNPRHKITKRGQNVTFRCDPISEHNRLYWYRQTLGQGPEFLTYFQNEAQLEKSRLLSDRFSAERPKGSFSTLEIQRTEQGDSAMYLCASSLDRVLDTEAFFGQGTRLTVV.

The rearrangement joins TRBV28 to TRBJ2-7, with 11 bases lining up with TRBD1. V dropped 5 bases and J dropped 4; count of bases not matched to a gene: 10. The germline CDR1 and CDR2 sequences are MDHEN and SYDVKM. The CDR3 runs to 16 residues. The CDR3 region has the DNA TGTGCCAGCAGTCCATCCTCGGGACAGGGGGTTTACGAGCAGTACTTC. Its translation: CASSPSSGQGVYEQYF.